This entry lists 29 T cell receptor beta chains sequenced from one sample in a study of cytomegalovirus exposure and HLA in healthy donors. Both 60 Vbeta primers and 13 Jbeta primers went into the PCR. The assay was immunoSEQ multiplex PCR, and TCRdb's table has in-frame clones only and misses some. The data contain over 100,000 clones, more than 75% of them seen just once; the ten biggest clones take up roughly 1.8%. The material sequenced was PBMCs. The receptors come from a woman aged 40 to 50 in good health and CMV-seronegative.

The DNA for the CDR3 is TGTGCCAGCAACCCTCACGGACACCTTAATGAAAAACTGTTTTTT. Encoded protein: CASNPHGHLNEKLFF. The chain uses TRBV27 and TRBJ1-4, with D perhaps TRBD1 (5 bases). Germline V lookup: CDR1 MNHEY, CDR2 SMNVEV (reference sequence). The CDR3 consists of 15 residues. Trimming removed 7 bases at V and 4 bases at J, with 16 bases between.

This clone has just one count. The chain couples TRBV28 to TRBJ2-6, with D tentatively TRBD2 (6 bases). V shed 7 bases and J shed 6 bases, with 13 bases lying between them. The CDR3 runs to 14 residues. Looked up from germline, CDR1 is MDHEN and CDR2 is SYDVKM. DNA for the CDR3: TGTGCCAGCACGGCGGGGTCCGTGGCCAACGTCCTGACTTTC. Its protein is CASTAGSVANVLTF. Together with reference TRBV28 and TRBJ2-6, the CDR3 gives the full variable domain: DVKVTQSSRYLVKRTGEKVFLECVQDMDHENMFWYRQDPGLGLRLIYFSYDVKMKEKGDIPEGYSVSREKKERFSLILESASTNQTSMYLCASTAGSVANVLTFGAGSRLTVL.

The chain recombines TRBV28 with TRBJ2-4, with 7 bases identical to TRBD2. V trimming: 2 bases; J trimming: 6 bases; junction bases outside the gene matches: 4. Germline-derived CDR1 and CDR2 are MDHEN and SYDVKM. CDR3 length: 14 residues. CDR3 coding DNA: TGTGCCAGCAGTTTAGGCGGGAGTCGAAACATTCAGTACTTC. Its protein is CASSLGGSRNIQYF.

This clone appeared once. This chain connects TRBV11-2 to TRBJ2-7; D perhaps matches TRBD2 (6 bases). This CDR3 has 14 amino acids. Germline V gene sequence: CDR1 SGHAT, CDR2 FQNNGV. Trimming pared 3 bases from V and 2 bases from J, leaving 11 bases between. CDR3 region: CASSLAGPAYEQYF. As DNA, the CDR3 is TGTGCCAGCAGCTTGGCGGGACCCGCCTACGAGCAGTACTTC.

The rearrangement joins TRBV27 to TRBJ1-2; TRBD1 matches at 7 bases. The CDR3 contains 13 residues. Trimming at V came to 5 bases and at J to 6 bases, leaving 6 bases not matched to a gene. Germline CDR1 and CDR2: MNHEY and SMNVEV (reference sequence). CDR3 sequence reads: CASSDRGLDGYTF. Here the CDR3 DNA reads TGTGCCAGCAGTGATAGGGGGCTGGATGGCTACACCTTC.

In this sample, this clone turned up once. The gene calls are TRBV19 and TRBJ1-2; D is ambiguous. CDR3 length: 13 residues. Germline values: CDR1 LNHDA, CDR2 SQIVND (reference sequence). V was shortened by 4 bases and J by 2 bases, with 8 bases between the two germline ends. CDR3 protein: CASSTAGNYGYTF. CDR3 sequence (DNA): TGTGCCAGTAGTACTGCAGGCAACTATGGCTACACCTTC. Together with reference TRBV19 and TRBJ1-2, the CDR3 gives the full variable domain: DGGITQSPKYLFRKEGQNVTLSCEQNLNHDAMYWYRQDPGQGLRLIYYSQIVNDFQKGDIAEGYSVSREKKESFPLTVTSAQKNPTAFYLCASSTAGNYGYTFGSGTRLTVV.

The genes are TRBV28 and TRBJ1-4; 11 bases are a match to TRBD1. CDR1 MDHEN and CDR2 SYDVKM come from the germline V gene. The junction had 2 bases not matched to a gene; V was cut back by 10 bases and J by 7 bases. This CDR3 has 12 amino acids. The CDR3 spells CATGQGGEKLFF. Written as DNA, the CDR3 is TGTGCCACGGGACAGGGGGGTGAAAAACTGTTTTTT.

The rearrangement joins TRBV28 to TRBJ2-5; the D gene is possibly TRBD1 (6 bases). The CDR3 contains 16 residues. CDR1 and CDR2 from the germline V gene are MDHEN and SYDVKM. V was pared by 2 bases and J by 2 bases, with 15 bases between. DNA for the CDR3: TGTGCCAGCAGTTTAAAAAATACAGGGTTACAAGAGACCCAGTACTTC. Encoded protein: CASSLKNTGLQETQYF.

The chain links TRBV7-9 to TRBJ2-6; D uncertain. Germline V gene data show CDR1 as SEHNR and CDR2 as FQNEAQ (reference sequence). The V gene lost 0 bases and the J gene lost 12 bases, with 9 bases spanning the gap. CDR3 length equals 13 residues. In DNA form, the CDR3 reads TGTGCCAGCAGCTTAGCCGGTGGCGGCGTCCTGACTTTC. The encoded protein is CASSLAGGGVLTF.

The chain employs TRBV30 and TRBJ2-7; a weak D match, TRBD1 (6 bases). CDR3 length equals 14 residues. The germline V gene has CDR1 GTSNPN and CDR2 SVGIG (reference sequence). V was shortened by 4 bases and J by 3 bases, with 16 bases between the two germline ends. The chain's CDR3 is CAWNPTGRNYEQYF. CDR3 sequence (DNA): TGTGCCTGGAACCCTACAGGGCGGAACTACGAGCAGTACTTC.

A few counts support this clone. The gene calls are TRBV6-6 and TRBJ2-2; 7 bases are a match to TRBD1. Germline V gene data show CDR1 as MNHNY and CDR2 as SVGAGI (reference sequence). The CDR3 spans 15 residues. With V trimmed by 7 bases and J by 1 base, 6 bases remained unmatched. The CDR3 nucleotides are TGTGCCAGCATTCGTCCAGGGGGGAACACCGGGGAGCTGTTTTTT. Its protein is CASIRPGGNTGELFF.

The V and J genes are TRBV6-1 and TRBJ2-1; 10 bases line up with TRBD2. Germline V gene sequence: CDR1 MNHNS, CDR2 SASEGT. Trimming took 6 bases from V and 9 from J; bases not matched to a gene: 11. CDR3 length equals 15 residues. CDR3 DNA: TGTGCCAGCAGCCCCGCTAGCGGGAGACAGGGTGAGCAGTTCTTC. This sequence encodes CASSPASGRQGEQFF.

The chain is built from TRBV7-8 and TRBJ1-2, with D perhaps matching TRBD1 (6 bases). Trimming took 1 base from V and 7 from J, leaving 16 bases between them. The germline gives CDR1 SGHVS, CDR2 FQNEAQ. CDR3 size: 15 residues. The CDR3 protein is CASSLGTTGGRGYTF. The CDR3 nucleotides read TGTGCCAGCAGCTTAGGTACGACAGGAGGCCGTGGCTACACCTTC. Combining the CDR3 with reference TRBV7-8 and TRBJ1-2 gives the whole variable domain GAGVSQSPRYKVAKRGQDVALRCDPISGHVSLFWYQQALGQGPEFLTYFQNEAQLDKSGLPSDRFFAERPEGSVSTLKIQRTQQEDSAVYLCASSLGTTGGRGYTFGSGTRLTVV.

The table lists this clone with a few counts. The DNA for the CDR3 is TGTGCCAGCTCGACACGCGGTGGACAGGGGTGGAGCACAGATACGCAGTATTTT. Translated, it gives CASSTRGGQGWSTDTQYF. The chain has TRBV18 and TRBJ2-3; 9 nucleotides match TRBD1. CDR3 length equals 18 residues. V trimming: 6 bases; J trimming: 0 bases; junction bases outside the gene matches: 13. Germline assignment: CDR1 KGHSH and CDR2 LQKENI.

The J gene is TRBJ1-5, the V gene TRBV19; possible D gene TRBD1, 5 bases. The CDR3 runs 12 residues. Per germline, CDR1 LNHDA and CDR2 SQIVND (reference sequence). Trimming left V 4 bases short and J 7 bases short, with 8 bases between. The CDR3 coding sequence is TGTGCCAGTAGTAACAGGAGACAGCCCCAGCATTTT. Its protein product is CASSNRRQPQHF.

V and J are TRBV27 and TRBJ2-1, with D maybe TRBD1 (6 bases). From germline, CDR1 is MNHEY and CDR2 SMNVEV (reference sequence). CDR3 length: 14 amino acids. V was pared by 8 bases and J by 1 base, with 12 bases between. CDR3 amino acids: CASSSRGSYNEQFF. In DNA form, the CDR3 reads TGTGCCAGCTCCTCCAGGGGTTCCTACAATGAGCAGTTCTTC.

V gene TRBV5-4 combines with J gene TRBJ1-4; no reliable D call. CDR3 length: 11 amino acids. Germline CDR1 and CDR2: SGHNT and YYREEE (reference sequence). Trimming pared 4 bases from V and 6 bases from J, leaving 4 bases between. As DNA, the CDR3 is TGTGCCAGCAGCAGAGATGAAAAACTGTTTTTT. Protein product: CASSRDEKLFF.

The table lists this clone with a few counts. This chain links TRBV10-3 with TRBJ2-1, with 9 bases lining up with TRBD1. V lost 4 bases, J lost 3 bases, and 16 bases stayed unmatched. Germline V gives CDR1 ENHRY, CDR2 SYGVKD. The CDR3 spans 19 residues. Here the CDR3 reads CAISASSPPGQGSYNEQFF. CDR3 sequence (DNA): TGTGCCATCAGTGCCTCAAGTCCTCCCGGACAGGGGAGCTACAATGAGCAGTTCTTC.

A few counts support this clone. The rearrangement uses TRBV7-2 and TRBJ1-1, with TRBD1 as a possible D gene (5 bases). The germline V gene encodes CDR1 SGHTA and CDR2 FQGNSA. Trimming stripped 5 bases from V and 6 bases from J, with 16 bases between. This CDR3 comprises 14 residues. CDR3 protein: CASSISQGRAEAFF. The CDR3 coding sequence is TGTGCCAGCAGCATAAGCCAGGGTCGCGCTGAAGCTTTCTTT.

This clone was seen a few times. The chain uses TRBV18 and TRBJ2-5, with D uncertain. The CDR3 is made up of 15 amino acids. The V and J ends lost 1 base and 0 bases respectively, with 9 bases between them. Germline lookup yields CDR1 KGHSH and CDR2 LQKENI. CDR3: CASSPRALYQETQYF. For the CDR3, the DNA is TGTGCCAGCTCACCACGGGCTTTGTACCAAGAGACCCAGTACTTC.

The chain is built from TRBV4-1 and TRBJ2-1; D perhaps matches TRBD2 (6 bases). CDR1 is MGHRA and CDR2 is YSYEKL in the germline V gene. Between the trimmed V and J ends, which lost 1 base and 12 bases, there was a span of 16 bases. The CDR3 has 14 residues. CDR3 nucleotide sequence: TGCGCCAGCAGCCAAGTCCTTGCGGCGGGGCGGCAGTTCTTC. It is translated as CASSQVLAAGRQFF.

This clone was seen once. The rearrangement joins TRBV9 to TRBJ2-7, with D maybe TRBD2 (6 bases). V shed 0 bases and J shed 1 base, with 14 bases lying between them. The germline CDR1 and CDR2 sequences are SGDLS and YYNGEE. There are 16 residues in the CDR3. In DNA form, the CDR3 reads TGTGCCAGCAGCGTAGATGGTAGCGGTTTATCCTACGAGCAGTACTTC. Protein: CASSVDGSGLSYEQYF.

The chain couples TRBV2 to TRBJ2-5; 8 bases align to TRBD1. V dropped 1 base and J dropped 2; count of bases not matched to a gene: 6. The germline gives CDR1 SNHLY, CDR2 FYNNEI. This CDR3 region has 16 residues. CDR3 amino acids: CASSEGSGGRQETQYF. CDR3 in DNA: TGTGCCAGCAGTGAAGGGTCAGGGGGCCGGCAAGAGACCCAGTACTTC.

This clone was recorded only once. The gene calls are TRBV4-1 and TRBJ1-2, with D possibly matching TRBD1 (5 bases). The CDR3 sequence is 17 residues long. Deletions cut 4 bases from V and 2 bases from J, with 20 bases between. Per germline, CDR1 MGHRA and CDR2 YSYEKL. The CDR3 DNA sequence: TGCGCCAGCAGCCCCCGACCAGCGGGACGGAACAACTATGGCTACACCTTC. This codes for CASSPRPAGRNNYGYTF.

J is TRBJ2-3 and V is TRBV7-2; a weak D match, TRBD1 (6 bases). The germline V and J ends were trimmed by 2 bases and 4 bases, with 16 bases remaining between them. There are 16 residues in the CDR3. Germline CDR1 SGHTA, CDR2 FQGNSA. The CDR3 sequence: CASSLTFTSGADTQYF. The DNA for the CDR3 is TGTGCCAGCAGCTTAACCTTTACCTCAGGGGCAGATACGCAGTATTTT.

The chain combines TRBV19 with TRBJ1-5; D remains unclear. The CDR3 extends over 15 amino acids. V gave up 8 bases and J gave up 1 base, with 15 bases separating them. Looked up from germline, CDR1 is LNHDA and CDR2 is SQIVND (reference sequence). The CDR3 here is CASGLLAASNQPQHF. The CDR3 DNA is TGTGCCAGTGGTCTATTGGCGGCGAGCAATCAGCCCCAGCATTTT.

DNA for the CDR3: TGTGCCAGCAGACCCCCTCGACAGGGCTCGCCTGAAGCTTTCTTT. This encodes CASRPPRQGSPEAFF. V and J are TRBV6-6 and TRBJ1-1; the match to TRBD1 covers 7 bases. This CDR3 comprises 15 residues. CDR1 and CDR2 from the germline V gene are MNHNY and SVGAGI (reference sequence). The V segment lost 6 bases and the J segment 6 bases; nucleotides outside the gene matches: 13.

The sample holds a few counts of this clone. This chain joins TRBV7-9 and TRBJ2-5; TRBD1 agrees at 10 bases. The CDR3 runs 15 residues. V lost 4 bases, J lost 3 bases, and 5 bases stayed unmatched. Germline CDR1 reads SEHNR; CDR2 reads FQNEAQ (reference sequence). For the CDR3, the DNA is TGTGCCAGCAGCTCGTGGACAGGGGGTGAAGAGACCCAGTACTTC. It encodes CASSSWTGGEETQYF.

The rearrangement links TRBV2 to TRBJ2-5, with 7 bases identical to TRBD2. Germline V gene data show CDR1 as SNHLY and CDR2 as FYNNEI. The CDR3 spans 15 residues. Trimming at V came to 7 bases and at J to 1 base, leaving 9 bases not matched to a gene. CDR3 nucleotide sequence: TGTGCCAGCAAATCTCAGCTAGCGGCCCAAGAGACCCAGTACTTC. It specifies CASKSQLAAQETQYF.